This entry lists 31 T cell receptor beta chains sequenced from one sample in a study of prognosis after radiotherapy for stage I lung cancer. Two-round multiplex PCR, the amplification method, yielded TCR beta CDR3 from genomic DNA. Each TRBV and TRBJ gene had its own primer in the first PCR round. Via MiXCR, TCRdb re-called the multiplex PCR reads, giving one row per CDR3 protein. The profile shows some 27,000 distinct CDR3 sequences, roughly 30% of them singletons. This specimen consisted of PBMCs, obtained before or after stereotactic body radiation therapy (not recorded which). Receptors originate from a donor aged 50 or older with non-small cell lung cancer.

This clonotype came up many times. The V and J genes are TRBV11-1 and TRBJ1-3; D is unresolved. CDR1 is SGHAT, CDR2 FQDESV, per germline (reference sequence). Trimming took 7 bases from V and 0 from J, leaving 7 bases between them. The CDR3 consists of 13 residues. The CDR3 is CASTRRSGNTIYF. CDR3 sequence (DNA): TGTGCCAGCACACGCCGCTCTGGAAACACCATATATTTT. Full variable domain (outside the CDR3, taken from reference TRBV11-1 and TRBJ1-3): EAEVAQSPRYKITEKSQAVAFWCDPISGHATLYWYRQILGQGPELLVQFQDESVVDDSQLPKDRFSAERLKGVDSTLKIQPAELGDSAMYLCASTRRSGNTIYFGEGSWLTVV.

This clonotype was recorded a few times. This is likely an artifact of a read error, given a far larger clone one base away. The rearrangement links TRBV6-1 to TRBJ2-2; maybe TRBD1 (5 bases). The CDR3 loop spans 14 amino acids. CDR1 is MNHNS, CDR2 SASEGT, per germline. CDR3: CAGSYVRDTGELFF. The CDR3 nucleotides are TGTGCCGGCAGTTACGTCAGGGACACCGGGGAGCTGTTTTTT.

This clonotype has just one count. The chain couples TRBV24-1 to TRBJ2-1; the match to TRBD2 covers 11 bases. The ends lost 4 bases at V and 3 bases at J; junction bases unmatched: 4. This CDR3 is built from 16 residues. Germline CDR1 KGHDR, CDR2 SFDVKD. For the CDR3, the DNA is TGTGCCACCAGTGACACTAGCGGGAGCTACTACAATGAGCAGTTCTTC. This translates into CATSDTSGSYYNEQFF.

A remark on this clonotype: Germline is not matched at one junction end, which may reflect a read error. The chain combines TRBV28 with TRBJ1-6, with 7 bases matching TRBD1. The length of the CDR3 is 15 residues. CDR1 MDHEN and CDR2 SYDVKM come from the germline V gene. The CDR3 DNA is TGTGCCAGCAGTGGCCGGGACAGCAGAAATACACCCCTACACTTT. Protein product: CASSGRDSRNTPLHF.

Ten or more counts support this clonotype. This rearrangement joins TRBV6-5 to TRBJ1-4; 9 positions agree with TRBD1. The CDR3 is made up of 15 amino acids. V was clipped by 2 bases and J by 5 bases; unmatched bases: 3. Germline V gene sequence: CDR1 MNHEY, CDR2 SVGAGI. The CDR3: CASSYIGQGNEKLFF. As DNA, the CDR3 is TGTGCCAGCAGTTACATCGGACAGGGGAATGAAAAACTGTTTTTT.

This clonotype appeared many times. V usage is TRBV5-6 and J usage is TRBJ1-1; no clear D. The CDR3 is 12 amino acids. V lost 4 bases and J lost 6, with 10 bases in between. Germline CDR1 is SGHDT and CDR2 is YYEEEE. The CDR3 nucleotides read TGTGCCAGCAGCCTCGTCGGCTCTGAAGCTTTCTTT. Amino acid sequence: CASSLVGSEAFF.

The rearrangement joins TRBV5-1 to TRBJ2-1; 11 bases map to TRBD2. Trimming took 2 bases from V and 13 from J; bases not matched to a gene: 8. The germline gives CDR1 SGHRS, CDR2 YFSETQ. The CDR3 totals 14 residues. The CDR3 sequence is CASSLTSGGGYQFF. The DNA of the CDR3 is TGCGCCAGCAGCTTAACTAGCGGGGGCGGGTATCAGTTCTTC.

The count of this clonotype is one. Sequence at one end of the junction differs from germline and may be a read error. The chain combines TRBV5-1 with TRBJ2-3; TRBD2 matches 10 bases. The CDR3 has 16 amino acids. Germline V gene data show CDR1 as SGHRS and CDR2 as YFSETQ. CDR3 in DNA: TGCGCCAGCAGCTATGTCCTAGCGGGGGACACATATACGCAGTATTTT. Amino acid sequence: CASSYVLAGDTYTQYF.

This clonotype was seen at least ten times. The chain employs TRBV2 and TRBJ2-5; TRBD1 aligns across 7 bases. V lost 10 bases, J lost 5 bases, and 13 bases stayed unmatched. CDR3 length equals 14 residues. In germline, CDR1 is SNHLY, CDR2 FYNNEI. The CDR3 DNA is TGTGCCACCGAGTGGCAAGGGGGCCAGGAGACCCAGTACTTC. Translation: CATEWQGGQETQYF.

This clonotype was seen at least ten times. The rearrangement links TRBV7-9 to TRBJ1-4; 7 bases map to TRBD1. Germline CDR1 is SEHNR and CDR2 is FQNEAQ (reference sequence). V shed 5 bases and J 2 bases; nucleotides not matched to a gene: 14. This CDR3 is 18 amino acids long. CDR3 in amino acids: CASSPKTGNDPTNEKLFF. CDR3 in DNA: TGTGCCAGCAGCCCCAAGACAGGGAACGATCCGACTAATGAAAAACTGTTTTTT.

This clonotype was counted between two and nine times. A single base separates this from a much larger clone, so it may be a read error. The chain is built from TRBV6-1 and TRBJ1-1, with 9 bases aligning to TRBD1. From germline, CDR1 is MNHNS and CDR2 SASEGT. This CDR3 comprises 14 residues. The DNA of the CDR3 is TGTGCCAGCAGCATCGACAGGGGGAGGTCTGAAGCTTTATTT. Amino acid sequence: CASSIDRGRSEALF.

The sample holds many counts of this clonotype. The CDR3 region is CASTRTGRNYGYTF. CDR3 in DNA: TGTGCCAGCACCCGGACAGGGCGCAACTATGGCTACACCTTC. This chain links TRBV28 with TRBJ1-2, with TRBD1 matching over 8 bases. CDR3 length: 14 residues. Germline values: CDR1 MDHEN, CDR2 SYDVKM. The V segment lost 7 bases and the J segment 2 bases; nucleotides outside the gene matches: 6.

As to this clonotype: Mismatch with germline at one junction end may stem from a read error. This chain connects TRBV6-4 to TRBJ2-2; D gene unclear. This CDR3 region has 16 residues. In germline, CDR1 is MRHNA, CDR2 SNTAGT. The CDR3 reads CASSPDVVSNTGELFF. CDR3 bases: TGTGCCAGCAGCCCTGACGTGGTTTCGAATACCGGGGAGCTGTTTTTT.

This clonotype was recorded at least ten times. The chain carries TRBV28 and TRBJ2-7; 15 nucleotides line up with TRBD2. Unmatched junction bases numbered 2, after V lost 6 bases and J lost 2 bases. Germline-derived CDR1 and CDR2 are MDHEN and SYDVKM. The CDR3 extends over 15 amino acids. The CDR3 DNA reads as TGTGCCAGCAGACGGACTAGCGGGAGGGCCTACGAGCAGTACTTC. Residues: CASRRTSGRAYEQYF. Combining the CDR3 with reference TRBV28 and TRBJ2-7 gives the whole variable domain DVKVTQSSRYLVKRTGEKVFLECVQDMDHENMFWYRQDPGLGLRLIYFSYDVKMKEKGDIPEGYSVSREKKERFSLILESASTNQTSMYLCASRRTSGRAYEQYFGPGTRLTVT.

This clonotype was recorded at least ten times. The chain combines TRBV6-2 or TRBV6-3 with TRBJ1-4; 7 bases fit TRBD1. With V trimmed by 4 bases and J by 6 bases, 8 bases remained unmatched. Germline V CDR1 and CDR2: MNHEY, SVGEGT. The CDR3 is 15 residues long. The CDR3 region is CASSLLGGQDEKLFF. CDR3 nucleotides: TGTGCCAGCAGTTTGCTAGGGGGCCAGGATGAAAAACTGTTTTTT.

By proportion, this clonotype is medium-sized (0.01 to 0.1%). The V and J genes are TRBV2 and TRBJ2-7; the match to TRBD1 covers 12 bases. CDR1 and CDR2 from the germline V gene are SNHLY and FYNNEI. The junction had 7 bases not matched to a gene; V was cut back by 4 bases and J by 0 bases. The CDR3 sequence is 17 residues long. The CDR3 nucleotides are TGTGCCAGCAGTGGGGACAGGGGGCGATCAAACTCCTACGAGCAGTACTTC. It codes for CASSGDRGRSNSYEQYF.

There are many counts of this clonotype. The chain recombines TRBV20-1 with TRBJ2-1; TRBD2 matches 11 bases. The CDR3 spans 18 residues. J lost 1 base, V lost 6 bases, and 14 bases had no gene match. CDR1 DFQATT and CDR2 SNEGSKA come from the germline V gene (reference sequence). The CDR3 spells CSAEGSSGGAGSYNEQFF. For the CDR3, the DNA is TGCAGTGCCGAAGGCAGTAGCGGGGGGGCCGGGTCCTACAATGAGCAGTTCTTC.

The chain links TRBV7-6 to TRBJ2-1, with 10 bases matching TRBD2. The CDR3 extends over 16 amino acids. V gave up 1 base and J gave up 13 bases; unmatched junction bases: 13. In germline, CDR1 is SGHVS, CDR2 FNYEAQ. The CDR3 region is CASSLVGTSVRCEQFF. The CDR3 region has the DNA TGTGCCAGCAGCTTAGTTGGGACTAGCGTTCGGTGTGAACAGTTCTTC. Full variable domain (missing parts from reference TRBV7-6 and TRBJ2-1): GAGVSQSPRYKVTKRGQDVALRCDPISGHVSLYWYRQALGQGPEFLTYFNYEAQQDKSGLPNDRFSAERPEGSISTLTIQRTEQRDSAMYRCASSLVGTSVRCEQFFGPGTRLTVL.

This clonotype was counted many times. The V call is TRBV10-3, the J call TRBJ2-5; D is possibly TRBD2 (5 bases). CDR1 is ENHRY and CDR2 is SYGVKD in the germline V gene. This CDR3 has 14 amino acids. V was shortened by 7 bases and J by 2 bases, with 14 bases between the two germline ends. The CDR3 is CAIKREGSQETQYF. CDR3 sequence (DNA): TGTGCCATCAAAAGGGAAGGGAGTCAAGAGACCCAGTACTTC.

On this clonotype itself: Because the CDR3 is missing its conserved closing phenylalanine or tryptophan, this is likely a read error. V and J are TRBV5-1 and TRBJ2-7; D tentatively reads TRBD1 or TRBD2 (7 bases each). Trimming removed 0 bases at V and 2 bases at J, with 12 bases between. The CDR3 totals 15 residues. Per germline, CDR1 SGHRS and CDR2 YFSETQ. CDR3 sequence reads: CASSLVGGGAYEQYL. The CDR3 bases are TGCGCCAGCAGCTTGGTGGGAGGGGGCGCCTACGAGCAGTACCTC.

This clonotype was seen repeatedly, ten times or more. The CDR3 is CACNLGDRGDYGYTF. As DNA, the CDR3 is TGTGCCTGCAACCTCGGGGACAGGGGTGACTATGGCTACACCTTC. The gene calls are TRBV30 and TRBJ1-2; 10 nucleotides match TRBD1. J lost 3 bases, V lost 6 bases, and 10 bases had no gene match. This CDR3 region has 15 residues. Per germline, CDR1 GTSNPN and CDR2 SVGIG (reference sequence).

This clonotype was detected ten times or more. The genes are TRBV18 and TRBJ2-5, with no clear D. Trimming pared 3 bases from V and 2 bases from J, leaving 4 bases between. The CDR3 covers 12 residues. In germline, CDR1 is KGHSH, CDR2 LQKENI. The CDR3 DNA is TGTGCCAGCTCACCTCAACAAGAGACCCAGTACTTC. It is translated as CASSPQQETQYF.

A note on this clonotype: Mismatch with germline at one junction end may stem from a read error. The gene calls are TRBV9 and TRBJ2-3; D could derive from TRBD1 or TRBD2 (5 bases each). Germline CDR1 and CDR2: SGDLS and YYNGEE. The CDR3 loop spans 15 amino acids. The CDR3 DNA reads TGTGCCAGCAGCGCCTCTAGAGGGGCGGTGGATACGAAGTATTTT. Protein product: CASSASRGAVDTKYF.

This clonotype is medium-sized. V usage is TRBV30 and J usage is TRBJ1-2; the match to TRBD1 covers 8 bases. In germline, CDR1 is GTSNPN, CDR2 SVGIG (reference sequence). The CDR3 has 13 residues. The V segment lost 4 bases and the J segment 8 bases; nucleotides outside the gene matches: 9. The CDR3 DNA is TGTGCCTGGACTCTGACAGGGGAGGGAGGCTACACCTTC. Its protein product is CAWTLTGEGGYTF.

At least ten counts were recorded for this clonotype. The chain links TRBV5-1 to TRBJ1-1, with D possibly TRBD1 on 5 matching bases. The length of the CDR3 is 13 residues. Per the germline V gene, CDR1 is SGHRS and CDR2 is YFSETQ. V lost 5 bases and J 4 bases, leaving 12 bases between the germline ends. The CDR3 loop reads CASRMGGPTEAFF. Written as DNA, the CDR3 is TGCGCCAGCAGGATGGGGGGACCCACTGAAGCTTTCTTT.

V is TRBV5-1 and J is TRBJ2-3; 9 nucleotides align to TRBD2. CDR1 and CDR2 from the germline V gene are SGHRS and YFSETQ. This CDR3 spans 16 amino acids. The trim removed 1 base at V and 3 bases at J, leaving 6 bases unmatched. CDR3 residues: CASSLILAGGTDTQYF. CDR3 sequence (DNA): TGCGCCAGCAGCTTGATACTAGCGGGTGGAACAGATACGCAGTATTTT.

J is TRBJ1-1 and V is TRBV5-1, with TRBD1 matching over 10 bases. V lost 0 bases to trimming and J lost 1 base; unmatched junction nucleotides: 3. Looked up from germline, CDR1 is SGHRS and CDR2 is YFSETQ. The CDR3 spans 16 residues. CDR3 in amino acids: CASSLGDRGQNTEAFF. The DNA for the CDR3 is TGCGCCAGCAGCTTGGGGGACAGGGGCCAGAACACTGAAGCTTTCTTT.

Many counts were recorded for this clonotype. The rearrangement uses TRBV9 and TRBJ2-3; no firm D call. The germline gives CDR1 SGDLS, CDR2 YYNGEE. Between the trimmed V and J ends, which lost 3 bases and 3 bases, there was a span of 8 bases. CDR3 length equals 13 residues. The CDR3 loop reads CASSGFSTDTQYF. CDR3 in DNA: TGTGCCAGCAGCGGATTTAGTACAGATACGCAGTATTTT.

A note on this clonotype: A read error is the likely source, as a far larger clone sits one nucleotide away. V gene TRBV6-4 combines with J gene TRBJ2-1, with D tentatively TRBD1 (6 bases). V was clipped by 5 bases and J by 1 base, with 15 bases between them. CDR1 is MRHNA, CDR2 SNTAGT, per germline. There are 16 residues in the CDR3. The CDR3 sequence: CASSYRAWGSYNEQFF. CDR3 sequence (DNA): TGTGCCAGCAGTTACAGGGCATGGGGATCCTACAATGAGCAGTTCTTC.

For this clonotype: The CDR3 does not end in the conserved phenylalanine or tryptophan, so this is likely a read error. The chain links TRBV20-1 to TRBJ2-3, with a tentative D call TRBD2 (6 bases). Trimming stripped 6 bases from V and 5 bases from J, with 21 bases between. The CDR3 runs to 15 residues. Germline-derived CDR1 and CDR2 are DFQATT and SNEGSKA (reference sequence). The CDR3 spells CSAPLGGVSEDTQYL. Here the CDR3 DNA reads TGCAGTGCACCACTAGGCGGGGTGTCTGAAGATACGCAGTATCTT.

This clonotype was counted ten times or more. This chain joins TRBV5-1 and TRBJ2-7; 9 nucleotides agree with TRBD1. Trimming removed 4 bases from V and 6 bases from J; junction bases left unmatched: 11. This CDR3 comprises 15 residues. Germline values: CDR1 SGHRS, CDR2 YFSETQ. CDR3 region: CASSRDPGQGAEQYF. The CDR3 DNA reads as TGCGCCAGCAGCAGGGATCCGGGACAGGGCGCCGAGCAGTACTTC.